This T cell receptor beta chain emerged from a study of response to subunit inactivated influenza vaccine. The CDR3 spans 15 residues. V was cut by 5 bases and J by 2 bases, with 13 bases left in between. Germline V gives CDR1 SGHTA, CDR2 FQGNSA. Comments on this clonotype: Its antigen is still unknown.

MiXCR, run by TCRdb on the RT-PCR reads, gives a single entry per CDR3 protein. The sample gives 500,000 to 600,000 distinct CDR3 sequences, roughly 15% of which show up once; 8.5% to 14% is in the top ten. Notes on the study in general: That few new T cells are recruited by each seasonal influenza vaccination was the authors' suggestion.

The chain links TRBV7-2 to TRBJ2-1; D not certain. The specimen comprised PBMCs from blood, sampled approximately 12 days after vaccination. The receptor was isolated from a man in his forties or fifties who received an inactivated influenza vaccine. As DNA, the CDR3 is TGTGCCAGCAGCCAAAGGGCTTTCCCCTACAATGAGCAGTTCTTC. Encoded protein: CASSQRAFPYNEQFF.